The 20 T cell receptor beta chains below were found in one sample sequenced in a study of blood T cell repertoires in COVID-19. Assay used: immunoSEQ multiplex PCR; TCRdb lists only in-frame clones, some missing. The profile shows about 430,000 clones, around nine tenths of them singletons. The sample comprised PBMCs or T cells enriched from blood (not recorded which). The receptor set was obtained from a woman aged 18 to 35 who had been exposed to COVID-19.

The CDR3 loop reads CASSLRSLAAYEQYF. The CDR3 region has the DNA TGTGCCAGCAGTTTAAGGAGTCTAGCGGCCTACGAGCAGTACTTC. The gene calls are TRBV27 and TRBJ2-7, with 7 bases identical to TRBD2. The length of the CDR3 is 15 residues. V gave up 2 bases and J gave up 2 bases; unmatched junction bases: 6. Germline values: CDR1 MNHEY, CDR2 SMNVEV (reference sequence).

This clone has only a few counts. The V and J genes are TRBV10-2 and TRBJ2-7, with no clear D. The CDR3 length is 10 residues. Germline V lookup: CDR1 WSHSY, CDR2 SAAADI. Trimming removed 9 bases from V and 5 bases from J, with 8 bases in between. Here the CDR3 reads CASSGHEQYF. CDR3 nucleotides: TGCGCCAGTTCTGGGCACGAGCAGTACTTC.

The V call is TRBV11-3, the J call TRBJ1-5, with a possible D match to TRBD1 (6 bases). V shed 7 bases and J shed 0 bases, with 13 bases lying between them. Germline V lookup: CDR1 SGHNT, CDR2 YENEEA. The CDR3 runs 15 residues. CDR3 in amino acids: CASTRTVGSNQPQHF. The CDR3 DNA is TGTGCCAGCACCAGGACAGTCGGTAGCAATCAGCCCCAGCATTTT.

The chain recombines TRBV30 with TRBJ1-2; D unclear. Trimming removed 3 bases from V and 5 bases from J, with 10 bases in between. The CDR3 length is 12 residues. Germline lookup yields CDR1 GTSNPN and CDR2 SVGIG (reference sequence). CDR3 loop: CAWSETGYGYTF. As DNA, the CDR3 is TGTGCCTGGAGCGAGACGGGGTATGGCTACACCTTC.

V and J are TRBV5-4 and TRBJ2-7; 10 nucleotides line up with TRBD1. This CDR3 is 15 amino acids long. V dropped 6 bases and J dropped 3; count of bases not matched to a gene: 9. Germline V lookup: CDR1 SGHNT, CDR2 YYREEE (reference sequence). The CDR3: CASKTGTGEYYEQYF. CDR3 DNA: TGTGCCAGCAAAACCGGGACAGGGGAATACTACGAGCAGTACTTC.

The DNA for the CDR3 is TGTGCCAGCAGCTTGGCTACGTGGACGGGACTCGCCAATGAGCAGTTCTTC. This codes for CASSLATWTGLANEQFF. V and J are TRBV7-2 and TRBJ2-1; D is possibly TRBD2 (6 bases). Germline V gene lookup returns CDR1 SGHTA and CDR2 FQGNSA. The CDR3 runs to 17 residues. The ends were cut back, 3 bases at V and 6 bases at J, with 21 bases in the middle.

The J gene is TRBJ2-1, the V gene TRBV29-1; the match to TRBD1 covers 11 bases. Germline V CDR1 and CDR2: SQVTM, ANQGSEA. This CDR3 region has 14 residues. The V and J ends lost 2 bases and 7 bases, in that order; junction bases with no gene match: 4. DNA of the CDR3: TGCAGCGTTGAACCGGGGACAGGGGGAAATGAGCAGTTCTTC. Protein product: CSVEPGTGGNEQFF.

The chain couples TRBV7-6 to TRBJ1-1, with D maybe TRBD1 (6 bases). The CDR3 has 16 amino acids. Trimming cost V 2 bases and J 5 bases, with 18 bases left between them. Germline assignment: CDR1 SGHVS and CDR2 FNYEAQ. The CDR3 region has the DNA TGTGCCAGCAGCTTACAACCCTCAGGGGTGGGGACTGAAGCTTTCTTT. Protein: CASSLQPSGVGTEAFF.

The J gene is TRBJ1-1, the V gene TRBV15; D unclear. The CDR3 has 14 amino acids. Trimming pared 1 base from V and 6 bases from J, leaving 12 bases between. Germline CDR1 is LNHNV and CDR2 is YYDKDF (reference sequence). CDR3 loop: CATSRVGSFSEAFF. The CDR3 nucleotides are TGTGCCACCAGCAGAGTTGGCTCTTTCTCTGAAGCTTTCTTT.

V and J are TRBV5-4 and TRBJ2-7; possibly TRBD1 for D (6 bases). The germline gives CDR1 SGHNT, CDR2 YYREEE (reference sequence). The V end lost 0 bases, the J end lost 3 bases, and 10 bases lay between the germline ends. CDR3 length: 14 amino acids. The CDR3 is CASSLAGDLYEQYF. The CDR3 DNA follows: TGTGCCAGCAGCTTGGCAGGGGACCTCTACGAGCAGTACTTC.

The J gene is TRBJ2-1, the V gene TRBV19; 10 bases match TRBD2. V dropped 4 bases and J dropped 6; count of bases not matched to a gene: 6. Looked up from germline, CDR1 is LNHDA and CDR2 is SQIVND (reference sequence). The CDR3 covers 15 residues. The CDR3 DNA reads as TGTGCCAGTAGTACACTAGCGGGACCTCTCAATGAGCAGTTCTTC. Translated: CASSTLAGPLNEQFF.

The chain carries TRBV18 and TRBJ1-1; D is possibly TRBD1 (5 bases). This CDR3 contains 13 residues. Between the trimmed V and J ends, which lost 5 bases and 5 bases, there was a span of 12 bases. Germline V gives CDR1 KGHSH, CDR2 LQKENI. The CDR3 region is CASSVPGGTEAFF. The DNA for the CDR3 is TGTGCCAGCTCAGTGCCGGGGGGGACTGAAGCTTTCTTT.

This chain uses TRBV28 with TRBJ1-5, with no clear D. V was trimmed by 5 bases and J by 5 bases, leaving 22 bases between them. The CDR3 runs to 17 residues. Germline CDR1 MDHEN, CDR2 SYDVKM. The CDR3 DNA reads as TGTGCCAGCAGTCGAGGGCGACCTTACTTAAGCGATCAGCCCCAGCATTTT. Protein product: CASSRGRPYLSDQPQHF.

This rearrangement joins TRBV5-1 to TRBJ2-1, with 8 bases aligning to TRBD2. Trimming cost V 0 bases and J 0 bases; bases outside gene matches: 2. The CDR3 spans 16 residues. Germline V lookup: CDR1 SGHRS, CDR2 YFSETQ. For the CDR3, the DNA is TGCGCCAGCAGCTTGGGACTAGCGTTCTCCTACAATGAGCAGTTCTTC. Protein product: CASSLGLAFSYNEQFF. The full variable domain, in which reference TRBV5-1 and TRBJ2-1 provide the parts outside the CDR3, is KAGVTQTPRYLIKTRGQQVTLSCSPISGHRSVSWYQQTPGQGLQFLFEYFSETQRNKGNFPGRFSGRQFSNSRSEMNVSTLELGDSALYLCASSLGLAFSYNEQFFGPGTRLTVL.

The chain joins TRBV6-6 to TRBJ1-5; 9 positions match TRBD1. The CDR3 runs to 16 residues. The ends lost 0 bases at V and 7 bases at J; junction bases unmatched: 7. The V gene's germline CDR1 is MNHNY and CDR2 SVGAGI (reference sequence). DNA of the CDR3: TGTGCCAGCAGTTACTCGGAACAGGGGGCGGGGCAGCCCCAGCATTTT. Residues: CASSYSEQGAGQPQHF.

The chain couples TRBV5-6 to TRBJ2-1; 7 positions agree with TRBD2. J gave up 3 bases and V 4 bases, and 10 bases lay outside the gene matches. CDR1 and CDR2 from the germline V gene are SGHDT and YYEEEE. This CDR3 contains 16 residues. CDR3 protein: CASSLTSRALYNEQFF. CDR3 DNA: TGTGCCAGCAGCCTGACTAGCCGCGCACTCTACAATGAGCAGTTCTTC.

The chain is built from TRBV2 and TRBJ1-4; 7 bases are shared with TRBD1. J gave up 8 bases and V 6 bases, and 15 bases lay outside the gene matches. The CDR3 is made up of 16 amino acids. Germline loops: CDR1 SNHLY, CDR2 FYNNEI. CDR3 residues: CASSPVLTGSGEKLFF. In DNA form, the CDR3 reads TGTGCCAGCAGCCCGGTTTTGACAGGGTCGGGGGAAAAACTGTTTTTT.

This clone was recorded a few times. The CDR3 loop reads CASSELGTGGDGYTF. As DNA, the CDR3 is TGTGCCAGCAGTGAATTGGGGACAGGGGGAGATGGCTACACCTTC. The rearrangement joins TRBV6-1 to TRBJ1-2, with TRBD1 matching over 11 bases. This CDR3 region has 15 residues. CDR1 is MNHNS and CDR2 is SASEGT in the germline V gene. J gave up 6 bases and V 2 bases, and 5 bases lay outside the gene matches.

The gene calls are TRBV5-5 and TRBJ1-5; possible D gene TRBD1, 6 bases. Germline V lookup: CDR1 SGHKS, CDR2 YYEKEE (reference sequence). The CDR3 length is 15 residues. With 2 bases removed from V and 1 base from J, the gap between germline ends came to 10 bases. The chain's CDR3 is CASSFEGVSNQPQHF. The CDR3 region has the DNA TGTGCCAGCAGCTTCGAGGGGGTGAGCAATCAGCCCCAGCATTTT.

This clone turned up a few times. The chain employs TRBV7-2 and TRBJ2-7, with 12 bases aligning to TRBD1. The germline V gene has CDR1 SGHTA and CDR2 FQGNSA. The CDR3 totals 16 residues. After removal of 4 bases from V and 7 bases from J, the junction contained 11 bases not matched to a gene. CDR3 bases: TGTGCCAGCAGCTCCCCTCGGGACAGGGGGCCCTGGGAGCAGTACTTC. Translation: CASSSPRDRGPWEQYF.